A selection of T cell receptor beta chains follows, all from one sample in a study of neurological immune-mediated disorders. TCRdb re-derived calls from the 5' RACE reads in MiXCR, one entry per CDR3 protein. The sample has roughly 66,000 distinct CDR3 sequences; 4.8% are singletons. The sample consisted of PBMCs. Receptors originate from a woman in her 70s with multiple sclerosis. Both conserved end residues are part of each CDR3. The D gene is left open where the match is weak. Rows give clone size only sometimes, using once, few, many, or a class for an expanded clone.

size | D | J | V | CDR3 | DNA
NA | NA | TRBJ2-5 | TRBV10-3 | CAIGRQETQYF | TGTGCCATCGGAAGACAAGAGACCCAGTACTTC
few | NA | TRBJ2-3 | TRBV5-1 | CASAGLDTQYF | TGCGCCAGCGCCGGGTTAGATACGCAGTATTTT
many | TRBD1 | TRBJ2-1 | TRBV14 | CASSHTGGAYNEQFF | TGTGCCAGCAGCCATACAGGGGGCGCTTACAATGAGCAGTTCTTC
many | TRBD1 | TRBJ2-7 | TRBV20-1 | CSATIPGTGVLQQYF | TGCAGTGCTACAATTCCCGGGACAGGGGTCTTGCAGCAGTACTTC
few | TRBD1 | TRBJ2-7 | TRBV9 | CASSVGQDRGYEQYF | TGTGCCAGCAGCGTGGGACAGGACAGGGGTTACGAGCAGTACTTC
NA | NA | TRBJ2-1 | TRBV7-2 | CASSSPGLYNEQFF | TGTGCCAGCAGCTCGCCGGGTCTATACAATGAGCAGTTCTTC
many | TRBD1 | TRBJ1-1 | TRBV30 | CAWSTGRGAFF | TGTGCCTGGTCGACAGGGAGAGGTGCTTTCTTT
many | NA | TRBJ2-5 | TRBV29-1 | CSVRLPWETQYF | TGCAGCGTCAGACTACCGTGGGAGACCCAGTACTTC
NA | NA | TRBJ1-2 | TRBV29-1 | CSVTNSQSGYTF | TGCAGCGTTACCAATTCTCAGTCTGGCTACACCTTC
NA | TRBD1 | TRBJ1-4 | TRBV5-1 | CASSLAGQGARTNEKLFF | TGCGCCAGCAGCTTGGCCGGACAGGGGGCTCGTACTAATGAAAAACTGTTTTTT
many | NA | TRBJ2-7 | TRBV3-1 | CASSRGKAYEQYF | TGTGCCAGTTCGAGGGGCAAGGCGTACGAGCAGTACTTC
many | NA | TRBJ2-3 | TRBV7-9 | CASSLEGTRGTDTQYF | TGTGCCAGCAGCTTAGAGGGGACTCGGGGCACAGATACGCAGTATTTT
many | NA | TRBJ1-1 | TRBV20-1 | CSALRPQGGTEAFF | TGCAGTGCATTAAGGCCGCAGGGTGGCACTGAAGCTTTCTTT
many | TRBD2 | TRBJ2-5 | TRBV4-1 | CASSPVAGETQYF | TGCGCCAGCAGCCCGGTAGCGGGTGAGACCCAGTACTTC
many | NA | TRBJ2-1 | TRBV12-3/TRBV12-4 | CASSPREGSYNEQFF | TGTGCCAGCAGCCCCCGCGAGGGATCCTACAATGAGCAGTTCTTC
NA | TRBD1 | TRBJ1-3 | TRBV30 | CAYGQGTPSARGNTIYF | TGTGCCTACGGACAGGGAACCCCATCGGCCCGGGGAAACACCATATATTTT
many | NA | TRBJ1-2 | TRBV3-1 | CASSPQGLGYTF | TGTGCCAGCAGCCCCCAGGGGCTAGGCTACACCTTC
many | TRBD2 | TRBJ2-3 | TRBV5-4 | CASSLSAGGPTDTQYF | TGTGCCAGCAGCTTGTCGGCGGGAGGGCCTACAGATACGCAGTATTTT
many | NA | TRBJ2-6 | TRBV20-1 | CSAPTGSGANVLTF | TGCAGTGCTCCGACGGGGTCTGGGGCCAACGTCCTGACTTTC
many | NA | TRBJ2-1 | TRBV15 | CATSRTPRDHDNEQFF | TGTGCCACCAGCAGAACCCCCAGGGATCACGACAATGAGCAGTTCTTC
many | NA | TRBJ2-5 | TRBV5-6 | CASSRLASQETQYF | TGTGCCAGCAGCCGTTTAGCCTCTCAAGAGACCCAGTACTTC
many | NA | TRBJ2-5 | TRBV12-3/TRBV12-4 | CASRRDTQETQYF | TGTGCCAGCAGAAGGGACACCCAAGAGACCCAGTACTTC
many | NA | TRBJ2-7 | TRBV6-5 | CASRWEYEQYF | TGTGCCAGCAGATGGGAGTACGAGCAGTACTTC
few | NA | TRBJ2-1 | TRBV3-1 | CASSQVSGEQFF | TGTGCCAGCAGCCAAGTTTCCGGTGAGCAGTTCTTC
many | TRBD2 | TRBJ2-1 | TRBV7-8 | CASSLTGGTSGFDYYNEQFF | TGTGCCAGCAGCTTAACAGGAGGGACTAGCGGGTTTGATTATTACAATGAGCAGTTCTTC
many | NA | TRBJ1-2 | TRBV5-1 | CASSAGLGRTYGYTF | TGCGCCAGCAGCGCGGGGTTGGGCCGTACGTATGGCTACACCTTC
many | NA | TRBJ2-5 | TRBV7-2 | CASSYRTSFLETQYF | TGTGCCAGCAGCTATAGGACATCCTTTTTAGAGACCCAGTACTTC
many | NA | TRBJ1-1 | TRBV5-1 | CASSFAAGTWSEAFF | TGCGCCAGCAGCTTTGCTGCAGGGACTTGGTCTGAAGCTTTCTTT
NA | NA | TRBJ2-1 | TRBV30 | CAWSTTGVMNSEQFF | TGTGCCTGGAGTACGACTGGAGTTATGAATAGTGAGCAGTTCTTC
many | NA | TRBJ2-1 | TRBV12-3/TRBV12-4 | CASTRTGLNEQFF | TGTGCCAGCACGAGAACAGGGCTCAATGAGCAGTTCTTC
many | TRBD1 | TRBJ1-1 | TRBV7-2 | CASSSNRGKRTEAFF | TGTGCCAGCAGCTCTAACAGGGGAAAGAGGACTGAAGCTTTCTTT
many | TRBD1 | TRBJ2-2 | TRBV5-1 | CASSWGTGVNTGELFF | TGCGCCAGCAGCTGGGGGACAGGGGTGAACACCGGGGAGCTGTTTTTT
NA | NA | TRBJ1-4 | TRBV7-2 | CASRQSEKLFF | TGTGCCAGCAGACAGTCAGAAAAACTGTTTTTT
many | TRBD1 | TRBJ1-2 | TRBV4-1 | CASSAGGGGYTF | TGCGCCAGCAGCGCAGGGGGAGGCGGCTACACCTTC
many | TRBD2 | TRBJ2-1 | TRBV3-1 | CASSQDVGTSGLDYNEQFF | TGTGCCAGCAGCCAAGATGTGGGGACTAGCGGTTTGGACTACAATGAGCAGTTCTTC
many | NA | TRBJ1-2 | TRBV20-1 | CSAPPQGDYGYTF | TGCAGTGCCCCCCCCCAGGGTGACTATGGCTACACCTTC
many | TRBD1 | TRBJ1-1 | TRBV6-5 | CASSYHQGGNTEAFF | TGTGCCAGCAGTTACCACCAGGGGGGGAACACTGAAGCTTTCTTT
many | TRBD2 | TRBJ2-1 | TRBV29-1 | CSVVRLANSYNEQFF | TGCAGCGTTGTGCGACTAGCCAACTCCTACAATGAGCAGTTCTTC
many | TRBD2 | TRBJ2-3 | TRBV5-1 | CASSERTSGSTDTQYF | TGCGCCAGCAGCGAAAGGACTAGCGGGAGCACAGATACGCAGTATTTT
many | NA | TRBJ1-4 | TRBV10-3 | CAISDPSGREKLFF | TGTGCCATCAGTGACCCCAGCGGGAGGGAAAAACTGTTTTTT